This TCR beta chain originates from a study of cytomegalovirus exposure and HLA in healthy donors. Findings and limits, study-wide: Sequencing artifact likely explains a cluster of highly shared sequence variants. Presence/absence analyses supposed approximately even sequencing depth among donors.

A word on this clone: No antigen is known for it.

A multiplex PCR was run with 60 Vbeta primers and 13 Jbeta primers. The method was immunoSEQ multiplex PCR; TCRdb's version includes in-frame clones alone and lacks a portion of them. The data contain some 95,000 clones, about four fifths of them singletons. The TCR sequence derives from a woman in her thirties or forties in good health and CMV-seropositive. The sequencing sample was made of PBMCs.

The DNA for the CDR3 is TGCGCCAGCAGCCTAGACCGTGGACAGATTGAAGCTTTCTTT. Encoded protein: CASSLDRGQIEAFF. The chain joins TRBV5-1 to TRBJ1-1, with TRBD1 as a possible D gene (6 bases). Germline V lookup: CDR1 SGHRS, CDR2 YFSETQ. This CDR3 spans 14 amino acids. V shed 4 bases and J shed 7 bases, with 17 bases lying between them.